This TCR beta chain was retrieved from a study of neurological immune-mediated disorders. From germline, CDR1 is SQVTM and CDR2 ANQGSEA. The CDR3 has 13 amino acids. V was cut by 0 bases and J by 5 bases, with 10 bases left in between. This clonotype was seen at least ten times. The cDNA came from 5'RACE with 10-nucleotide random UMIs. From the 5' RACE reads, TCRdb called clonotypes with MiXCR, one entry per CDR3 protein. The sample contains about 66,000 distinct CDR3 sequences, 9.7% of which appear only once. Time point here: longitudinal time-point 2. This sequence was found in a man aged 25 to 45 in good health. The material sequenced was PBMCs. V gene TRBV29-1 combines with J gene TRBJ1-2, with a tentative D call TRBD1 (6 bases). CDR3: CSVEEGGGYGYTF. The CDR3 coding sequence is TGCAGCGTTGAAGAAGGGGGGGGGTATGGCTACACCTTC.